These 12 T cell receptor beta chains originate from one sample sequenced in a study of cytomegalovirus exposure and HLA in healthy donors. Primers included in the PCR were 60 Vbeta and 13 Jbeta primers. Sequencing was performed with immunoSEQ multiplex PCR; in TCRdb, only in-frame clones are kept and a portion is missing. The sample contains more than 140,000 clones, over 75% of which appear only once. Sequenced sample: PBMCs. All receptors come from a man aged 25 to 40 in good health and CMV-seropositive.

This rearrangement joins TRBV7-9 to TRBJ2-3, with D maybe TRBD2 (5 bases). Germline V gene data show CDR1 as SEHNR and CDR2 as FQNEAQ (reference sequence). There are 18 residues in the CDR3. Trimming shortened V by 5 bases and J by 0 bases, and 21 bases separated the two germline ends. The CDR3 loop reads CASSPVGSGRTSTDTQYF. CDR3 DNA: TGTGCCAGCAGCCCCGTTGGGAGCGGCAGAACGAGCACAGATACGCAGTATTTT. Variable domain in full (rest from reference TRBV7-9 and TRBJ2-3): DTGVSQNPRHKITKRGQNVTFRCDPISEHNRLYWYRQTLGQGPEFLTYFQNEAQLEKSRLLSDRFSAERPKGSFSTLEIQRTEQGDSAMYLCASSPVGSGRTSTDTQYFGPGTRLTVL.

V is TRBV10-3 and J is TRBJ2-5; TRBD2 matches at 7 bases. The J call is uncertain, as TRBJ2-7 better fits the DNA end. There are 14 residues in the CDR3. Germline CDR1 and CDR2: ENHRY and SYGVKD. CDR3: CAISTQRDSYEQYF. In nucleotides, the CDR3 is TGTGCCATCAGCACCCAGCGGGACTCCTACGAGCAGTACTTC.

The V gene is TRBV20-1, the J gene TRBJ2-5, with D perhaps matching TRBD1 (6 bases). This CDR3 contains 11 residues. Germline CDR1 DFQATT, CDR2 SNEGSKA (reference sequence). The V end was cut by 1 base, the J end by 7 bases, with 7 bases between. As DNA, the CDR3 is TGCAGTGCTAGAGTGACAGGGACCCAGTACTTC. It encodes CSARVTGTQYF.

This chain connects TRBV5-6 to TRBJ2-2; 10 nucleotides agree with TRBD2. Germline-derived CDR1 and CDR2 are SGHDT and YYEEEE. The CDR3 consists of 16 residues. V shed 4 bases, J shed 4 bases, and the junction held 7 bases outside the gene matches. CDR3 region: CASSLSGGAVTGELFF. In DNA, the CDR3 is TGTGCCAGCAGCCTCAGCGGGGGGGCGGTCACCGGGGAGCTGTTTTTT.

This chain joins TRBV6-1 and TRBJ2-7; 8 positions agree with TRBD2. Per the germline V gene, CDR1 is MNHNS and CDR2 is SASEGT. The trim removed 5 bases at V and 4 bases at J, leaving 10 bases unmatched. The CDR3 is 15 amino acids. The CDR3 reads CASSRSGAHYYEQYF. The CDR3 coding sequence is TGTGCCAGCAGTCGTAGCGGGGCGCACTATTACGAGCAGTACTTC.

The chain joins TRBV29-1 to TRBJ2-1, with TRBD2 identical over 7 bases. The germline V gene encodes CDR1 SQVTM and CDR2 ANQGSEA. There are 15 residues in the CDR3. The junction had 8 bases not matched to a gene; V was cut back by 1 base and J by 5 bases. The CDR3 region is CSVEGLAVRNNEQFF. CDR3 coding DNA: TGCAGCGTTGAAGGTCTAGCGGTAAGAAACAATGAGCAGTTCTTC.

The V and J genes are TRBV19 and TRBJ2-1; 13 bases match TRBD2. This CDR3 comprises 16 residues. After removal of 6 bases from V and 7 bases from J, the junction contained 9 bases not matched to a gene. Germline V gives CDR1 LNHDA, CDR2 SQIVND (reference sequence). CDR3 residues: CASRDAGTSGINEQFF. The CDR3, as DNA: TGTGCCAGTAGGGACGCCGGGACTAGCGGGATAAATGAGCAGTTCTTC.

CDR3 nucleotide sequence: TGTGCCACCAGCAGAGATACTGGAGGTACTGAAGCTTTCTTT. Translation gives CATSRDTGGTEAFF. The chain has TRBV15 and TRBJ1-1; D not resolved. There are 14 residues in the CDR3. Germline lookup yields CDR1 LNHNV and CDR2 YYDKDF (reference sequence). With 0 bases removed from V and 5 bases from J, the gap between germline ends came to 10 bases.

Concerning this clone itself: The junction and the germline gene differ at one end; a read error may be behind it. Other DNA sequences from this sample encode an identical CDR3 as well. The chain carries TRBV7-4 and TRBJ2-7, with 9 bases matching TRBD1. Germline CDR1 SGHVT, CDR2 SQSDAQ. This CDR3 region has 20 residues. The CDR3 loop reads CASSPLVGDRDSLGPYEQYF. The DNA of the CDR3 is TGTGCCAGCAGCCCTTTGGTGGGGGACAGGGATTCCCTAGGTCCCTATGAGCAGTACTTC.

This chain links TRBV4-1 with TRBJ1-1; TRBD1 is a possible D gene (6 bases). CDR3 length: 18 amino acids. Germline V CDR1 and CDR2: MGHRA, YSYEKL. With 4 bases removed from V and 0 bases from J, the gap between germline ends came to 21 bases. CDR3 DNA: TGCGCCAGCAGCCTAGCCACCGGGACATCGATCATGAACACTGAAGCTTTCTTT. As protein: CASSLATGTSIMNTEAFF.

CDR3 DNA: TGTGCCAGCAGGGAACAGGGGAGAAACATTCAGTACTTC. Translating gives CASREQGRNIQYF. The V call is TRBV27, the J call TRBJ2-4, with TRBD1 matching over 7 bases. The CDR3 covers 13 residues. Germline values: CDR1 MNHEY, CDR2 SMNVEV (reference sequence). After removal of 6 bases from V and 6 bases from J, the junction contained 5 bases not matched to a gene.

This clone was found once. The V and J genes are TRBV5-1 and TRBJ2-5, with TRBD2 as a possible D gene (5 bases). Deletions cut 5 bases from V and 2 bases from J, with 10 bases between. From germline, CDR1 is SGHRS and CDR2 YFSETQ. This CDR3 is 13 amino acids long. The CDR3 DNA reads as TGCGCCAGCAGTCCGGGGATTCAAGAGACCCAGTACTTC. It is translated as CASSPGIQETQYF.